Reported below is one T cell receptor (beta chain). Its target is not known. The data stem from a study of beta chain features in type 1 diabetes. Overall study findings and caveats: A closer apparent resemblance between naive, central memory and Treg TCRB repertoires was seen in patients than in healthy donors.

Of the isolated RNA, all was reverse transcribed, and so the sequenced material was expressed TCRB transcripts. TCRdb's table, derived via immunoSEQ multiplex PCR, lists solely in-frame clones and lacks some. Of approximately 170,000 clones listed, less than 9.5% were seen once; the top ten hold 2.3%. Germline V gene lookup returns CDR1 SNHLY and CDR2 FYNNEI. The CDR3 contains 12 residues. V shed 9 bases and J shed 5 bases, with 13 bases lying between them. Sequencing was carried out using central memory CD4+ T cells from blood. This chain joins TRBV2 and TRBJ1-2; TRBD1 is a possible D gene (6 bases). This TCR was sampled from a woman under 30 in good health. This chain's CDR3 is CARTRGIYGYTF. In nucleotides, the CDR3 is TGTGCCAGAACGAGGGGGATTTATGGCTACACCTTC.